This entry lists 20 T cell receptor beta chains sequenced from one sample in a study of blood T cell repertoires in COVID-19. TCRdb keeps only in-frame clones here, not all; method: immunoSEQ multiplex PCR. This table has about 130,000 clones, around 76% appearing once. Source material: peripheral blood. The receptor source for this set is a man aged 55 to 70 with acute or convalescent COVID-19.

The CDR3 loop reads CASSVAGPMNTEAFF. The CDR3 DNA is TGTGCCAGCAGCGTGGCAGGGCCCATGAACACTGAAGCTTTCTTT. V and J are TRBV7-9 and TRBJ1-1; the D gene is possibly TRBD1 (5 bases). The germline gives CDR1 SEHNR, CDR2 FQNEAQ (reference sequence). The ends were cut back, 5 bases at V and 0 bases at J, with 13 bases in the middle. CDR3 size: 15 residues.

The CDR3: CASSFGTGGAYEQYF. The DNA of the CDR3 is TGTGCCAGCAGCTTTGGGACAGGGGGGGCCTACGAGCAGTACTTC. This chain joins TRBV5-6 and TRBJ2-7, with TRBD1 identical over 11 bases. The CDR3 totals 15 residues. Germline assignment: CDR1 SGHDT and CDR2 YYEEEE. Trimming took 2 bases from V and 2 from J; bases not matched to a gene: 3. The whole variable domain, filled in from reference TRBV5-6 and TRBJ2-7, reads DAGVTQSPTHLIKTRGQQVTLRCSPKSGHDTVSWYQQALGQGPQFIFQYYEEEERQRGNFPDRFSGHQFPNYSSELNVNALLLGDSALYLCASSFGTGGAYEQYFGPGTRLTVT.

The J gene is TRBJ1-3, the V gene TRBV5-6, with D possibly TRBD1 on 5 matching bases. The V gene's germline CDR1 is SGHDT and CDR2 YYEEEE. Trimming took off 5 bases at V and 1 base at J, with 16 bases between the two ends. The CDR3 length is 16 residues. The CDR3 bases are TGTGCCAGCAGACAGGATCCAGGGCAATCTGGAAACACCATATATTTT. Its protein is CASRQDPGQSGNTIYF.

This clone was counted between two and nine times. V gene TRBV6-5 combines with J gene TRBJ1-6; no definite D call. V was clipped by 6 bases and J by 8 bases, with 11 bases between them. The CDR3 runs 13 residues. CDR1 is MNHEY and CDR2 is SVGAGI in the germline V gene. Written as DNA, the CDR3 is TGTGCCAGCAGATGGCAGGTAGATTCACCCCTCCACTTT. Its translation: CASRWQVDSPLHF.

The genes are TRBV2 and TRBJ2-3, with D possibly matching TRBD2 (7 bases). Germline CDR1 and CDR2: SNHLY and FYNNEI. Trimming took 1 base from V and 1 from J, leaving 9 bases between them. This CDR3 region has 15 residues. CDR3 region: CASSEVGGRTDTQYF. The CDR3 bases are TGTGCCAGCAGTGAAGTGGGGGGGCGCACAGATACGCAGTATTTT.

This clone appeared many times. The sample holds other DNA sequences that translate to the same CDR3. The J gene is TRBJ1-4, the V gene TRBV5-1; 10 nucleotides agree with TRBD1. This CDR3 is 14 amino acids long. Looked up from germline, CDR1 is SGHRS and CDR2 is YFSETQ. Losses at the gene ends were 0 bases for V and 7 bases for J; bases not matched to a gene: 0. Here the CDR3 reads CASSLGQGAEKLFF. The DNA for the CDR3 is TGCGCCAGCAGCTTGGGACAGGGGGCTGAAAAACTGTTTTTT.

CDR3 protein: CASRDKNSPLHF. Here the CDR3 DNA reads TGTGCCAGCAGGGACAAGAATTCACCCCTCCACTTT. This rearrangement joins TRBV6-5 to TRBJ1-6; tentative D call: TRBD1 (5 bases). The CDR3 runs 12 residues. V lost 6 bases and J 7 bases, leaving 7 bases between the germline ends. Germline CDR1 is MNHEY and CDR2 is SVGAGI.

On this clone itself: Mismatch with germline at one junction end may stem from a read error. CDR3 region: CASSSTGNAEAFF. The CDR3 DNA follows: TGTGCCAGCAGCTCCACAGGGAACGCTGAAGCTTTCTTT. The chain links TRBV28 to TRBJ1-1; perhaps TRBD1 as D (6 bases). The CDR3 loop spans 13 amino acids. Germline values: CDR1 MDHEN, CDR2 SYDVKM.

This clone occurred a few times. The chain is built from TRBV6-5 and TRBJ1-5; 12 positions match TRBD1. The V gene end was trimmed by 4 bases and the J gene end by 6 bases; junction bases not matched to a gene: 4. The CDR3 length is 15 residues. Germline V lookup: CDR1 MNHEY, CDR2 SVGAGI. The CDR3 bases are TGTGCCAGCAGTTCCGGGACAGGGGGCTTTCAGCCCCAGCATTTT. Protein sequence: CASSSGTGGFQPQHF.

The V and J genes are TRBV28 and TRBJ2-4; no definite D call. The CDR3 is 15 amino acids. Looked up from germline, CDR1 is MDHEN and CDR2 is SYDVKM. The V end was cut by 5 bases, the J end by 0 bases, with 11 bases between. CDR3 protein: CASSPQKLAKNIQYF. The CDR3 nucleotides are TGTGCCAGCAGTCCACAGAAACTAGCCAAAAACATTCAGTACTTC. Looking up the rest from reference TRBV28 and TRBJ2-4 gives the full variable domain: DVKVTQSSRYLVKRTGEKVFLECVQDMDHENMFWYRQDPGLGLRLIYFSYDVKMKEKGDIPEGYSVSREKKERFSLILESASTNQTSMYLCASSPQKLAKNIQYFGAGTRLSVL.

This sequence joins TRBV9 and TRBJ2-3; perhaps TRBD2 as D (5 bases). CDR1 is SGDLS and CDR2 is YYNGEE in the germline V gene. The CDR3 length is 17 residues. Trimming removed 3 bases from V and 5 bases from J, with 22 bases in between. CDR3 protein: CASSAPPLTSRGDTQYF. CDR3 in DNA: TGTGCCAGCAGCGCACCCCCCCTCACCTCACGGGGAGATACGCAGTATTTT. Looking up the rest from reference TRBV9 and TRBJ2-3 gives the full variable domain: DSGVTQTPKHLITATGQRVTLRCSPRSGDLSVYWYQQSLDQGLQFLIQYYNGEERAKGNILERFSAQQFPDLHSELNLSSLELGDSALYFCASSAPPLTSRGDTQYFGPGTRLTVL.

This clone occurred a few times. The CDR3 spells CASRRGAGGSPLHF. CDR3 DNA: TGTGCCAGCCGCCGGGGGGCGGGCGGTTCACCCCTCCACTTT. The V gene is TRBV25-1, the J gene TRBJ1-6, with D possibly matching TRBD1 (6 bases). V was trimmed by 8 bases and J by 9 bases, leaving 17 bases between them. CDR1 is MGHDK and CDR2 is SYGVNS in the germline V gene. The CDR3 length is 14 residues.

The V and J genes are TRBV28 and TRBJ1-2; no clear D gene. V shed 8 bases and J shed 1 base, with 8 bases lying between them. Germline V gives CDR1 MDHEN, CDR2 SYDVKM. This CDR3 is built from 12 residues. Here the CDR3 reads CASQQINYGYTF. The CDR3 DNA follows: TGTGCCAGCCAACAGATTAACTATGGCTACACCTTC.

This rearrangement joins TRBV18 to TRBJ1-1; D unresolved. The CDR3 covers 15 residues. Germline V gives CDR1 KGHSH, CDR2 LQKENI. The ends were cut back, 1 base at V and 4 bases at J, with 13 bases in the middle. The CDR3 DNA reads as TGTGCCAGCTCACCACGGGAGCGTCGTGGCACTGAAGCTTTCTTT. It specifies CASSPRERRGTEAFF.

This clone has more than one count but fewer than ten. The rearrangement joins TRBV5-1 to TRBJ2-1; D is unclear. The V gene lost 5 bases and the J gene lost 0 bases, with 6 bases spanning the gap. CDR1 and CDR2 from the germline V gene are SGHRS and YFSETQ. CDR3 length: 13 residues. CDR3 protein: CASSSISYNEQFF. In nucleotides, the CDR3 is TGCGCCAGCAGTTCTATCTCCTACAATGAGCAGTTCTTC.

This chain links TRBV15 with TRBJ1-1, with D tentatively TRBD1 (5 bases). CDR3 length: 13 amino acids. V dropped 5 bases and J dropped 1 base, with 8 bases sitting between them. The germline V gene has CDR1 LNHNV and CDR2 YYDKDF (reference sequence). The CDR3 bases are TGTGCCACCAGCTCCAGGGCGAACACTGAAGCTTTCTTT. Its protein product is CATSSRANTEAFF. Full variable domain (remainder filled in from reference TRBV15 and TRBJ1-1): DAMVIQNPRYQVTQFGKPVTLSCSQTLNHNVMYWYQQKSSQAPKLLFHYYDKDFNNEADTPDNFQSRRPNTSFCFLDIRSPGLGDTAMYLCATSSRANTEAFFGQGTRLTVV.

This chain joins TRBV6-6 and TRBJ2-7, with 9 bases matching TRBD1. CDR1 is MNHNY and CDR2 is SVGAGI in the germline V gene (reference sequence). The CDR3 loop spans 16 amino acids. V lost 6 bases to trimming and J lost 4 bases; unmatched junction nucleotides: 13. In DNA, the CDR3 is TGTGCCAGCAGAGCCTCCGGGGGACAGGGTCTATACGAGCAGTACTTC. Translating it yields CASRASGGQGLYEQYF.

J is TRBJ1-2 and V is TRBV7-9; 7 bases map to TRBD1. J was trimmed by 6 bases and V by 3 bases; bases with no gene match: 4. The CDR3 sequence is 13 residues long. Germline CDR1 SEHNR, CDR2 FQNEAQ (reference sequence). CDR3 in DNA: TGTGCCAGCAGCTTCCTAGGGACAGATGGCTACACCTTC. This sequence encodes CASSFLGTDGYTF.

This clone has more than one count but fewer than ten. This chain links TRBV9 with TRBJ2-4; D is ambiguous. The CDR3 sequence is 13 residues long. The germline V gene encodes CDR1 SGDLS and CDR2 YYNGEE. V was trimmed by 4 bases and J by 6 bases, leaving 11 bases between them. This chain's CDR3 is CASSPSRGNIQYF. CDR3 sequence (DNA): TGTGCCAGCAGCCCCTCGCGAGGAAACATTCAGTACTTC.

The chain links TRBV28 to TRBJ1-6; no clear D. The V end was cut by 1 base, the J end by 10 bases, with 5 bases between. This CDR3 spans 12 amino acids. CDR1 MDHEN and CDR2 SYDVKM come from the germline V gene. The CDR3 region is CASSLLESPLHF. The CDR3 DNA reads as TGTGCCAGCAGTTTATTAGAATCACCCCTCCACTTT. Using reference TRBV28 and TRBJ1-6 for the parts outside the CDR3, the full variable domain is DVKVTQSSRYLVKRTGEKVFLECVQDMDHENMFWYRQDPGLGLRLIYFSYDVKMKEKGDIPEGYSVSREKKERFSLILESASTNQTSMYLCASSLLESPLHFGNGTRLTVT.